A selection of T cell receptor beta chains follows, all from one sample in a study of neurological immune-mediated disorders. A single record per CDR3 protein comes from TCRdb applying MiXCR to the 5' RACE reads. Found here are roughly 19,000 distinct CDR3 sequences, about 16% of them singletons; the top ten hold about 16%. Sequencing input: PBMCs. Source of these receptors: a female donor with HTLV-1-associated myelopathy (HAM/TSP). The CDR3 runs from the conserved cysteine through the conserved F or W. The D gene is left open where the match is weak. Rows give clone size only sometimes, using once, few, many, or a class for an expanded clone.

CDR3 length	clone size	V gene	J gene	D gene	CDR3 protein	CDR3 DNA
17	many	TRBV20-1	TRBJ2-3	TRBD2	CSAPLGVGGASTDTQYF	TGCAGTGCTCCCCTCGGAGTCGGGGGGGCTAGCACAGATACGCAGTATTTT
14	many	TRBV28	TRBJ1-3	NA	CASSSFGTGNTIYF	TGTGCCAGCAGTAGCTTCGGGACTGGAAACACCATATATTTT
14	NA	TRBV20-1	TRBJ2-1	NA	CSVGRVQGKNEQFF	TGCAGTGTCGGGAGAGTCCAGGGCAAGAATGAGCAGTTCTTC
14	many	TRBV7-9	TRBJ1-6	NA	CASSLEQYNSPLHF	TGTGCCAGCAGCTTAGAACAATATAATTCACCCCTCCACTTT
14	many	TRBV7-2	TRBJ2-5	NA	CASSSGTSQETQYF	TGTGCCAGCAGTTCCGGGACTTCGCAAGAGACCCAGTACTTC
17	NA	TRBV3-1	TRBJ2-6	TRBD1	CASSLWTGTHGANVLTF	TGTGCCAGCAGCTTGTGGACAGGCACTCATGGGGCCAACGTCCTGACTTTC
14	many	TRBV5-1	TRBJ2-1	TRBD2	CARVYGRAYNEQFF	TGCGCCAGGGTTTACGGGAGGGCCTACAATGAGCAGTTCTTC
16	NA	TRBV7-2	TRBJ2-1	TRBD2	CASSPQSGGRYNEQFF	TGTGCCAGCAGCCCACAAAGCGGGGGAAGGTACAATGAGCAGTTCTTC
16	many	TRBV7-6	TRBJ2-3	TRBD2	CASSPTSGGLADTQYF	TGTGCCAGCAGTCCCACTAGCGGGGGTCTTGCAGATACGCAGTATTTT
13	many	TRBV7-2	TRBJ2-1	NA	CASSDDRSNEQFF	TGTGCCAGCAGCGACGACAGGTCCAATGAGCAGTTCTTC
16	medium-sized	TRBV5-1	TRBJ2-2	NA	CASSLAPSENTGELFF	TGCGCCAGCAGCTTGGCCCCTAGCGAGAACACCGGGGAGCTGTTTTTT
13	NA	TRBV30	TRBJ1-4	NA	CAWMRGDNEKLFF	TGTGCCTGGATGAGGGGGGATAATGAAAAACTGTTTTTT
16	many	TRBV6-5	TRBJ1-2	NA	CASSPISRSGTYGYTF	TGTGCCAGCAGCCCGATCTCTCGATCAGGAACCTATGGCTACACCTTC
13	medium-sized	TRBV5-1	TRBJ2-2	NA	CASRGQNTGELFF	TGCGCCAGCAGGGGACAGAACACCGGGGAGCTGTTTTTT
12	NA	TRBV20-1	TRBJ2-3	NA	CSANWPSDTQYF	TGCAGTGCTAACTGGCCATCAGATACGCAGTATTTT
15	medium-sized	TRBV30	TRBJ1-2	NA	CAWRALSSRNYGYTF	TGTGCCTGGAGGGCCTTATCTTCCCGGAACTATGGCTACACCTTC
14	many	TRBV4-2	TRBJ2-1	TRBD2	CASSQEAGGLEQFF	TGTGCCAGCAGCCAAGAAGCGGGAGGGCTTGAGCAGTTCTTC
12	medium-sized	TRBV2	TRBJ1-2	TRBD1	CASRTGGYGYTF	TGTGCCAGCAGGACAGGGGGCTATGGCTACACCTTC
22	once	TRBV5-1	TRBJ1-1	NA	CASSTGGGETQYFGPGGMEAFF	NA
14	many	TRBV7-3	TRBJ2-2	NA	CASSFAANTGELFF	TGTGCCAGCAGCTTTGCCGCGAACACCGGGGAGCTGTTTTTT
11	many	TRBV20-1	TRBJ1-5	NA	CSASTLQPQHF	TGCAGTGCTTCAACCCTTCAGCCCCAGCATTTT
12	many	TRBV6-9	TRBJ2-1	NA	CASTRTRNEQFF	TGTGCCAGCACCCGGACTCGCAATGAGCAGTTCTTC
13	NA	TRBV30	TRBJ1-6	NA	CAWVAQGGSPLHF	TGTGCCTGGGTAGCACAGGGTGGTTCACCCCTCCACTTT
17	NA	TRBV6-2/TRBV6-3	TRBJ2-1	TRBD2	CASSYATLAGDYNEQFF	TGTGCCAGCAGTTACGCCACACTAGCGGGGGACTACAATGAGCAGTTCTTC
19	many	TRBV11-2	TRBJ2-3	TRBD2	CASSLEMGLAEPLSDTQYF	TGTGCCAGCAGCTTAGAAATGGGACTAGCGGAACCTTTATCCGATACGCAGTATTTT
14	many	TRBV5-1	TRBJ2-4	NA	CASSPEMGRNIQYF	TGCGCCAGCAGTCCCGAAATGGGCCGGAACATTCAGTACTTC
16	many	TRBV2	TRBJ2-1	TRBD2	CASSFPSGSSYNEQFF	TGTGCCAGCAGCTTTCCAAGCGGGAGCTCCTACAATGAGCAGTTCTTC
14	many	TRBV29-1	TRBJ1-4	TRBD1	CSVGPETGGEKLFF	TGCAGCGTTGGACCGGAGACAGGGGGTGAAAAACTGTTTTTT
14	medium-sized	TRBV20-1	TRBJ1-4	NA	CSARMGGTNEKLFF	TGCAGTGCTAGAATGGGGGGAACTAATGAAAAACTGTTTTTT
21	NA	TRBV5-5	TRBJ2-5	NA	CASSFYICSAPLWAGVETQYF	NA
13	many	TRBV15	TRBJ1-1	NA	CATSREPATEAFF	TGTGCCACCAGCAGAGAGCCGGCCACTGAAGCTTTCTTT
13	many	TRBV10-3	TRBJ1-1	TRBD1	CAISMDREAEAFF	TGTGCCATCAGCATGGACAGGGAAGCTGAAGCTTTCTTT
13	many	TRBV5-1	TRBJ2-2	NA	CASSLGSGGELFF	TGCGCCAGCAGCTTGGGGTCCGGAGGGGAGCTGTTTTTT
19	NA	TRBV7-8	TRBJ2-3	NA	CASSLYICSAGHTGDTQYF	NA
22	NA	TRBV5-5	TRBJ2-7	NA	CASSFYICSARGAGGLSYEQYF	NA
17	many	TRBV5-8	TRBJ1-1	NA	CASSPYVGGRTNTEAFF	TGTGCCAGCAGCCCCTACGTAGGGGGGCGGACGAACACTGAAGCTTTCTTT
13	many	TRBV7-2	TRBJ2-1	NA	CASSFLRQSEQFF	TGTGCCAGCAGCTTTTTAAGGCAGTCTGAGCAGTTCTTC
17	many	TRBV20-1	TRBJ1-6	TRBD1	CSARDRGGRGLNSPLHF	TGCAGTGCTAGAGATCGGGGCGGCAGGGGGCTTAATTCACCCCTCCACTTT
18	many	TRBV7-8	TRBJ2-5	TRBD2	CASSFHTPGLAGGETQYF	TGTGCCAGCAGCTTCCATACCCCGGGACTAGCGGGGGGGGAGACCCAGTACTTC
16	many	TRBV28	TRBJ2-2	NA	CASRGSPGTNTGELFF	TGTGCCAGCAGAGGGTCGCCGGGAACGAACACCGGGGAGCTGTTTTTT
18	many	TRBV20-1	TRBJ2-2	TRBD2	CSARTLPGTSGRTGELFF	TGCAGTGCTAGAACCCTCCCAGGGACTAGCGGGAGAACCGGGGAGCTGTTTTTT
14	many	TRBV20-1	TRBJ2-7	TRBD1	CSAGDSGTSTEQYF	TGCAGTGCTGGGGACAGTGGAACATCGACAGAGCAGTACTTC
14	many	TRBV20-1	TRBJ1-2	TRBD1	CSARDQEQGYGYTF	TGCAGTGCTAGAGATCAGGAACAGGGGTATGGCTACACCTTC
15	many	TRBV7-2	TRBJ1-5	TRBD1	CASSLGAQGAQPQHF	TGTGCCAGCAGCTTAGGGGCACAGGGGGCTCAGCCCCAGCATTTT
15	many	TRBV20-1	TRBJ2-5	NA	CSARDWGRLTETQYF	TGCAGTGCTAGAGATTGGGGCCGGCTAACGGAGACCCAGTACTTC
14	NA	TRBV5-5	TRBJ2-7	NA	CASSLDWANYEQYF	TGTGCCAGCAGCTTGGATTGGGCGAACTACGAGCAGTACTTC